This TCR beta chain was profiled in a study of blood T cell repertoires in COVID-19. Study context: The study drew acute and convalescent COVID-19 samples from the United States, Italy and Spain. Sample material is recorded as cDNA or gDNA derived from T cells, B-cell-depleted T cells, or PBMCs.

This clone appeared a few times. Germline V gene data show CDR1 as MDHEN and CDR2 as SYDVKM. The CDR3 runs 16 residues. The ends were cut back, 3 bases at V and 4 bases at J, with 16 bases in the middle. The method was immunoSEQ multiplex PCR; TCRdb's version includes in-frame clones alone and lacks a portion of them. The table records 95,000 to 120,000 clones, 70% to 85% of them present only once. This sequence joins TRBV28 and TRBJ1-5; possibly TRBD1 for D (6 bases). The sample taken for sequencing was peripheral blood. This receptor was obtained from a woman aged 40 to 50 with acute or convalescent COVID-19. CDR3 nucleotides: TGTGCCAGCAGTTTCGGCCGTCAGGGGCTTAATCAGCCCCAGCATTTT. It translates to CASSFGRQGLNQPQHF.